The rows below give T cell receptor beta chains drawn from one sample of a study of PD-1 blockade in mismatch repair-deficient tumors. The repertoire was sequenced with immunoSEQ multiplex PCR; TCRdb's copy has only in-frame clones and lacks some. The repertoire includes tens of thousands of clones, 78% of them detected once, and 3.3% sits in the top ten. The starting material was peripheral blood, obtained 4 weeks after starting pembrolizumab. All receptors derive from an adult with mismatch repair-deficient cancer. Both conserved end residues are part of each CDR3.

TRBV13	TRBJ2-7	CASSFGRRRLAGEQYF
TRBV10-3	TRBJ2-7	CAISETGTSYEQYF
TRBV7-9	TRBJ1-1	CASSPTLGGPVTGNEAFF
TRBV11-3	TRBJ2-1	CASSSNRGASYNEQFF
TRBV7-2	TRBJ2-5	CASSLRGGTDQETQYF
TRBV19	TRBJ2-1	CASSIMPTGEQFF
TRBV21-1	TRBJ2-3	CASSKRAPDTQYF
TRBV10-2	TRBJ2-7	CASSVWDRGGYEQYF
TRBV27	TRBJ1-1	CASSLSRRTNTEAFF
TRBV19	TRBJ2-7	CASSLEGTGGDEQYF
TRBV7-3	TRBJ2-3	CASSYGITDTQYF
TRBV2	TRBJ2-7	CASRAPRGRPYEQYF
TRBV5-6	TRBJ2-1	CASSSRTGGLVEQFF
TRBV5-6	TRBJ2-1	CASSAPWGPNVHEQFF
TRBV25-1	TRBJ2-1	CASGRGNEQFF
TRBV19	TRBJ1-3	CASRFGQHASGNTIYF
TRBV29-1	TRBJ2-3	CSVEGRPGTRSIDTQYF
TRBV28	TRBJ1-4	CASSLSGTGGEKLFF
TRBV6-5	TRBJ1-2	CASSLGQDDYGYTF
TRBV7-2	TRBJ1-5	CASSVTGTSNQPQHF
TRBV19	TRBJ2-6	CASSIGTGTAGANVLTF
TRBV30	TRBJ1-1	CACVEDTEAFF
TRBV27	TRBJ2-7	CASSLSKRQRFYEQYF